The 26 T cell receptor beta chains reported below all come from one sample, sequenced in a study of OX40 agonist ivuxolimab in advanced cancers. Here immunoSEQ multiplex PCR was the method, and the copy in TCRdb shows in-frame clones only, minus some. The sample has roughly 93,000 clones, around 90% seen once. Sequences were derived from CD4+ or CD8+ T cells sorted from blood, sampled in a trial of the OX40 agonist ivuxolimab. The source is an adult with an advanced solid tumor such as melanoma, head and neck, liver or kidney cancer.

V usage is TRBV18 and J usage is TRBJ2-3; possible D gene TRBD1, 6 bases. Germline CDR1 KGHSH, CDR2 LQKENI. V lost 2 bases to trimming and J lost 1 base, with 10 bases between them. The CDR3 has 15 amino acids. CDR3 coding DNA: TGTGCCAGCTCACCAATTTCAGGGGGCACAGATACGCAGTATTTT. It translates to CASSPISGGTDTQYF.

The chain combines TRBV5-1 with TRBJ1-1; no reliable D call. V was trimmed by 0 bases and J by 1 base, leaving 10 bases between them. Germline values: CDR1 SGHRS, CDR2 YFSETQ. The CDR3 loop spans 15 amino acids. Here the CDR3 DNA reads TGCGCCAGCAGCTTGGCGGGCGGGAGGAACACTGAAGCTTTCTTT. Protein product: CASSLAGGRNTEAFF.

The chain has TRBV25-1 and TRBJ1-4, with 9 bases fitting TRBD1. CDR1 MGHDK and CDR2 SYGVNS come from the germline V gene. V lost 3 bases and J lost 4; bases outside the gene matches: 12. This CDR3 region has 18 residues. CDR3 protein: CASSDLHDRGNVNEKLFF. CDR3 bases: TGTGCCAGCAGTGACCTACATGACAGGGGGAACGTTAATGAAAAACTGTTTTTT.

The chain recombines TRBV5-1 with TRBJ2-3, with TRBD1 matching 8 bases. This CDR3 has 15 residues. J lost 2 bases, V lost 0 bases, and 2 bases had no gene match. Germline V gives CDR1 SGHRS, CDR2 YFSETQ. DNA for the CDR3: TGCGCCAGCAGCTTGGTGGGACAGGACACAGATACGCAGTATTTT. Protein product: CASSLVGQDTDTQYF.

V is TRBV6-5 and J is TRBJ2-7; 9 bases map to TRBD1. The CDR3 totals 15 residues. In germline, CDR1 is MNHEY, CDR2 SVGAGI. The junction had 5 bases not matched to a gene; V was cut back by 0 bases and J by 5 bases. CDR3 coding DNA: TGTGCCAGCAGTTACTCGATACAGGGGGCCCACGAGCAGTACTTC. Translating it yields CASSYSIQGAHEQYF.

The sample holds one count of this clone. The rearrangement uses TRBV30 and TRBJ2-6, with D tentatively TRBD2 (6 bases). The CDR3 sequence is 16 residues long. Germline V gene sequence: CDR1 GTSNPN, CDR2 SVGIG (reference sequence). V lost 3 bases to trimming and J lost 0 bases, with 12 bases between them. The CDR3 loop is CAWRGGRFSGANVLTF. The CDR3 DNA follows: TGTGCCTGGAGGGGGGGACGGTTCTCTGGGGCCAACGTCCTGACTTTC.

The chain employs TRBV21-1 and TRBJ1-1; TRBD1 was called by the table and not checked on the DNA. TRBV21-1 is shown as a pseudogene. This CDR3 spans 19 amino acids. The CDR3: CASSKVDTDRGDMNTEAFF. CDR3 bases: TGTGCCAGCAGCAAAGTAGACACGGACAGGGGCGATATGAACACTGAAGCTTTCTTT.

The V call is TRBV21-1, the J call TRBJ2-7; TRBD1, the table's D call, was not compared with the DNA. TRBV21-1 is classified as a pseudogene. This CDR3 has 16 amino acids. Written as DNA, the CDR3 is TGTGCCAGCAGCAAACTCCCACCGACAGACAACTACGAGCAGTACTTC. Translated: CASSKLPPTDNYEQYF.

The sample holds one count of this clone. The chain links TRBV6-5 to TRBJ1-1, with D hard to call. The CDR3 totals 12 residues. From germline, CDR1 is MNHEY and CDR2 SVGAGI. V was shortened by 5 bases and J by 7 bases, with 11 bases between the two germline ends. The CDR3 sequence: CASSETRDEAFF. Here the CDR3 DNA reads TGTGCCAGCAGTGAGACAAGGGATGAAGCTTTCTTT.

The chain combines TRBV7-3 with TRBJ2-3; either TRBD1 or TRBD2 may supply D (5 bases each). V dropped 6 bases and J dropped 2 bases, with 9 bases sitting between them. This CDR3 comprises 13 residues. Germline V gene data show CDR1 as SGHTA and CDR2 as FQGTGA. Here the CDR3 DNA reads TGTGCCAGCAGTCGGGACGTCACAGATACGCAGTATTTT. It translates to CASSRDVTDTQYF.

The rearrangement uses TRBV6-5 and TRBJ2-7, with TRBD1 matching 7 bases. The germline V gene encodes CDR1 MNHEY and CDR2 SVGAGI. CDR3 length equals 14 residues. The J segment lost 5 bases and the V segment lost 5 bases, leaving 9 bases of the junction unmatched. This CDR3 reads CASSKQGKRNEQYF. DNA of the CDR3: TGTGCCAGCAGTAAACAGGGGAAGAGGAACGAGCAGTACTTC.

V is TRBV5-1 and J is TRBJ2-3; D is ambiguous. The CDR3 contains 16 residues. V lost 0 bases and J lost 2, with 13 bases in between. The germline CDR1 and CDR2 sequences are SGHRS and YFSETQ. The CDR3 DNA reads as TGCGCCAGCAGCTTGGATGGGAATGGCGCCACAGATACGCAGTATTTT. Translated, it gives CASSLDGNGATDTQYF.

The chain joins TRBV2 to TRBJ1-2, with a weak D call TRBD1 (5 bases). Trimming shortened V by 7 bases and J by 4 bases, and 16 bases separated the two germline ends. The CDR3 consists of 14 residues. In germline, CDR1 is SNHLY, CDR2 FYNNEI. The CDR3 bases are TGTGCCAGCACCAGGACACAGAGTACCTATGGCTACACCTTC. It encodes CASTRTQSTYGYTF.

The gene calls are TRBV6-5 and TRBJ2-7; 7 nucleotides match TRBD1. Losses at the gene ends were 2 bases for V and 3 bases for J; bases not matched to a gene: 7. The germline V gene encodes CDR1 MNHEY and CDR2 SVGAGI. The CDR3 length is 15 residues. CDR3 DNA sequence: TGTGCCAGCAGTTACAGTTGGGGACAGAACTACGAGCAGTACTTC. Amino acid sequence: CASSYSWGQNYEQYF.

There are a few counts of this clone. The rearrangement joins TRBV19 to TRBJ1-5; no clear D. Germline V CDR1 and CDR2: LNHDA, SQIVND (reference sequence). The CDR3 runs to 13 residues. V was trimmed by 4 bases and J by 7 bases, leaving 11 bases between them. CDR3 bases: TGTGCCAGTAGTAAAGGGCCGACACAGCCCCAGCATTTT. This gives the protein CASSKGPTQPQHF.

CDR3 sequence: CAWSVMSQGAATF. The CDR3 coding sequence is TGTGCCTGGAGTGTAATGAGTCAGGGGGCAGCCACCTTC. The genes are TRBV30 and TRBJ1-2; the match to TRBD1 covers 8 bases. The ends lost 0 bases at V and 13 bases at J; junction bases unmatched: 10. This CDR3 is 13 amino acids long. CDR1 and CDR2 (germline): GTSNPN, SVGIG (reference sequence).

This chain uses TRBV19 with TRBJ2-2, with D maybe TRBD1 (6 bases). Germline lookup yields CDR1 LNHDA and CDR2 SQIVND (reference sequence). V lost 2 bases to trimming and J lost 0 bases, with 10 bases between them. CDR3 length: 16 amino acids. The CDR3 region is CASSIRHRANTGELFF. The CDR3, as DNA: TGTGCCAGTAGTATAAGGCACAGGGCGAACACCGGGGAGCTGTTTTTT.

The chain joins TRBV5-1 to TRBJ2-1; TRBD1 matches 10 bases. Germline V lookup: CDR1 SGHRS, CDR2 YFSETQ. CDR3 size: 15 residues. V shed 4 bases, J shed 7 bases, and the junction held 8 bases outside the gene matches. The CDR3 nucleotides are TGCGCCAGCAGCCGGGGACAGGGGTTAAGGAATGAGCAGTTCTTC. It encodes CASSRGQGLRNEQFF.

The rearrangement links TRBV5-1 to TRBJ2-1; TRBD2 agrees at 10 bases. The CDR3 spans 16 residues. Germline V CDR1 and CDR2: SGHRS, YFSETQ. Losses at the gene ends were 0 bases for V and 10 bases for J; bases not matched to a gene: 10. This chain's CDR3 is CASSLDSGRPPGEQFF. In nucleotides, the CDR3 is TGCGCCAGCAGCTTGGATAGCGGGAGGCCTCCGGGGGAGCAGTTCTTC.

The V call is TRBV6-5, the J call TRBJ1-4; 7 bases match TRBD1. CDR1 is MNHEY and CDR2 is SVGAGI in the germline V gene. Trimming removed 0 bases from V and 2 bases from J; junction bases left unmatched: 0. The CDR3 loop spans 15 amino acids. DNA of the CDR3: TGTGCCAGCAGTTACTCGGGACAGACTAATGAAAAACTGTTTTTT. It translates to CASSYSGQTNEKLFF.

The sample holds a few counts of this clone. CDR3 amino acids: CARSRENSPLHF. DNA for the CDR3: TGTGCCAGAAGCCGCGAAAATTCACCCCTCCACTTT. J is TRBJ1-6 and V is TRBV5-3; D not resolved. TRBV5-3 is labeled an ORF, and its function is uncertain. With 4 bases removed from V and 7 bases from J, the gap between germline ends came to 6 bases. This CDR3 has 12 residues.

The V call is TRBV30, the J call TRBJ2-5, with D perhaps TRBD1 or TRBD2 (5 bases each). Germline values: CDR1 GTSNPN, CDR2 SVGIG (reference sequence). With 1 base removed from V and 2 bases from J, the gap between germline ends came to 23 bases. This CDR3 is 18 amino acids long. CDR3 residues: CAWSELDSPGRSQETQYF. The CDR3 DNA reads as TGTGCCTGGAGTGAATTAGATTCTCCGGGACGGAGTCAAGAGACCCAGTACTTC. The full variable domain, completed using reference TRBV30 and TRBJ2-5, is SQTIHQWPATLVQPVGSPLSLECTVEGTSNPNLYWYRQAAGRGLQLLFYSVGIGQISSEVPQNLSASRPQDRQFILSSKKLLLSDSGFYLCAWSELDSPGRSQETQYFGPGTRLLVL.

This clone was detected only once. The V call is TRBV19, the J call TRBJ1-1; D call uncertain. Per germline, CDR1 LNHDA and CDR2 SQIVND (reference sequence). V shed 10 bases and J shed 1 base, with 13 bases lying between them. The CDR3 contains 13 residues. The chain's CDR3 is CATQSEGNTEAFF. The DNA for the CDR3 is TGTGCCACCCAGAGTGAAGGGAACACTGAAGCTTTCTTT.

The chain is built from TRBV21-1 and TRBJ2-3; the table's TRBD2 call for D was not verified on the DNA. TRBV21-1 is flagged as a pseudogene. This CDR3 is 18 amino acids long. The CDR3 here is CASSKPQKMEGNTDTQYF. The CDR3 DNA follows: TGTGCCAGCAGCAAACCGCAAAAGATGGAGGGCAACACAGATACGCAGTATTTT.

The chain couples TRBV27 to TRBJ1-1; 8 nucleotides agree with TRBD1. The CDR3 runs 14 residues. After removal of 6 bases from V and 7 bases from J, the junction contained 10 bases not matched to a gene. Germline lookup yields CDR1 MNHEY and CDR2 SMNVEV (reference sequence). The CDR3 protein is CASSPRLTGGEAFF. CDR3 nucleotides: TGTGCCAGCAGCCCCAGACTAACAGGGGGTGAAGCTTTCTTT.

The CDR3 here is CASGRTGGDTEAFF. CDR3 bases: TGTGCTAGTGGGAGGACAGGGGGGGACACTGAAGCTTTCTTT. This rearrangement joins TRBV12-5 to TRBJ1-1; 10 positions agree with TRBD1. The ends lost 6 bases at V and 3 bases at J; junction bases unmatched: 4. Germline CDR1 LGHNT, CDR2 FRNRAP. The CDR3 runs to 14 residues.